The present TCR beta chain was sequenced within a study of shared clonotypes between healthy human individuals. Genomic DNA from each subset was divided evenly over several immunoSEQ plates. This table comes from immunoSEQ multiplex PCR, and its TCRdb copy is limited to in-frame clones, with some not included. Among 1,400,000 or so clones listed, approximately 98.5% were seen once. J was trimmed by 1 base and V by 5 bases; bases with no gene match: 7. There are 16 residues in the CDR3. Germline values: CDR1 MDHEN, CDR2 SYDVKM. Study results and caveats: The study generally estimated greater richness for naive than memory subsets. Investigators expected sequencing depth to affect clonotype sharing among donors. Generation probabilities were higher for clonotypes shared across all four sorted-subset donors than for unshared ones.

Details on this clone: Its antigen is still unknown.

The J gene is TRBJ2-1, the V gene TRBV28, with TRBD2 matching over 8 bases. The sequenced sample was naive CD4+ T cells sorted from blood. Subset here: CD45RA+ positively selected. This receptor was taken from a man aged 25 to 45 in good health. The CDR3 reads CASSPVSGASYNEQFF. CDR3 bases: TGTGCCAGCAGTCCCGTTAGCGGGGCGTCCTACAATGAGCAGTTCTTC.